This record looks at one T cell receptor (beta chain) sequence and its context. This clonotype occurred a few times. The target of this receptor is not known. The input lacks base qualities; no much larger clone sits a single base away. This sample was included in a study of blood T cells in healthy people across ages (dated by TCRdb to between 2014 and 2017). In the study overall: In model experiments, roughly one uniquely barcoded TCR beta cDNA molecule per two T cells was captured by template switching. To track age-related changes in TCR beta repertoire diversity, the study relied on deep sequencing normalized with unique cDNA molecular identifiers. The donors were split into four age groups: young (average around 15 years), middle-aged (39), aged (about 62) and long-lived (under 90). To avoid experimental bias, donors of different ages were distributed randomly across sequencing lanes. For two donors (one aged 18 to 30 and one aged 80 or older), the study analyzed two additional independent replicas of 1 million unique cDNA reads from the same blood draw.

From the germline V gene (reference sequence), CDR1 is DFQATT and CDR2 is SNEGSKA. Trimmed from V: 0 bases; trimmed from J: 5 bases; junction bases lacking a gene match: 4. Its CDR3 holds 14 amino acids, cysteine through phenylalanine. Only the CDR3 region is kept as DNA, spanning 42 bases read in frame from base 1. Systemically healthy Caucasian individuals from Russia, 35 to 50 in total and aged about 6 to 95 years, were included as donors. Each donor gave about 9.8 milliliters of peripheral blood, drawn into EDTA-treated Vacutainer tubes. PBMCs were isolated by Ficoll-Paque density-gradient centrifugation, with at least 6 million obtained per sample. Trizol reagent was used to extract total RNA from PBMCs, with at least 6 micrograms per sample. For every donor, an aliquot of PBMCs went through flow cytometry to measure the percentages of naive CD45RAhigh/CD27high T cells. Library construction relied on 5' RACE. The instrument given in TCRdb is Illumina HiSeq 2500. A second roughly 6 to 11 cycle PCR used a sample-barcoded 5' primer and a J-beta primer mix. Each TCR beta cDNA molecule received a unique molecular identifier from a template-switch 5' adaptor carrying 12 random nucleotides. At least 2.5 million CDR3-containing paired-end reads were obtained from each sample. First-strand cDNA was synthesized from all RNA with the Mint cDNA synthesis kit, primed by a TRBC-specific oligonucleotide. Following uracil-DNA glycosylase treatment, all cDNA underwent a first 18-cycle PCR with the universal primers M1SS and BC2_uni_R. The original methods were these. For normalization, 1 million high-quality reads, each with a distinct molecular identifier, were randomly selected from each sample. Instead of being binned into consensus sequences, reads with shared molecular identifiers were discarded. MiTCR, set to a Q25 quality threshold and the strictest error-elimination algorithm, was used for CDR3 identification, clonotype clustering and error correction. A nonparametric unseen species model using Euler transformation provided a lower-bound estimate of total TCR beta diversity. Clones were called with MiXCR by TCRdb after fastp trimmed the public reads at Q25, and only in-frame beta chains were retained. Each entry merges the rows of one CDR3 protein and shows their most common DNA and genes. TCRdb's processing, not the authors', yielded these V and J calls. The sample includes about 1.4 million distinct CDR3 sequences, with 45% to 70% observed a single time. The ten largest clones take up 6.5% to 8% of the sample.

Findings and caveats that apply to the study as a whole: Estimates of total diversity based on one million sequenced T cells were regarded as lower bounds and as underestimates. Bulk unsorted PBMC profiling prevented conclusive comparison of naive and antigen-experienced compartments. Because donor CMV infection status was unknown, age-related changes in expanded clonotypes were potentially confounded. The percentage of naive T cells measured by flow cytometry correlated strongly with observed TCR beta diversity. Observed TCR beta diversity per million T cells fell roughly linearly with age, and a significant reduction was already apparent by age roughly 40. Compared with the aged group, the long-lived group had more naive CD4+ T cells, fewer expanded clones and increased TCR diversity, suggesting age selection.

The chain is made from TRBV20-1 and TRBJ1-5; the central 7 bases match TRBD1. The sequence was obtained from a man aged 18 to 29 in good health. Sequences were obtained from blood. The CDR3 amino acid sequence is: CSARENRGDQPQHF. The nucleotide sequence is TGCAGTGCTAGAGAAAACAGGGGTGATCAGCCCCAGCATTTT.